Described below is a single T cell receptor (beta chain) sequence and its context. This sample is part of a study of blood T cell repertoires in COVID-19. The repertoire was sequenced with immunoSEQ multiplex PCR; TCRdb's copy has only in-frame clones and lacks some. The sample carries 380,000 or so clones, approximately 88% recorded once. This CDR3 has 14 amino acids. The germline V gene has CDR1 KGHDR and CDR2 SFDVKD. Trimming took off 2 bases at V and 7 bases at J, with 10 bases between the two ends. The source material was peripheral blood. V gene TRBV24-1 combines with J gene TRBJ2-2; D is uncertain. The source of this sequence is a man aged 40-55 years with acute or convalescent COVID-19. The CDR3 region has the DNA TGTGCCACCAGTGATTCGGGTGGTGGCGGGGAGCTGTTTTTT. Translated: CATSDSGGGGELFF.